The 22 T cell receptor beta chains below come from one sample, sequenced in a study of regulatory T cells in long-lasting Graves disease. Sequencing libraries for TCR beta were prepared with iRepertoire HTBI primers and Arm-PCR of CDR3 regions. Using its own MiXCR run on the multiplex PCR reads, TCRdb lists one record per CDR3 protein. The sample yields hundreds of thousands of distinct CDR3 sequences, around 15% seen once. Time point here: newly diagnosed GD, antithyroid drugs for less than 3 months. TCR sequences were obtained from RNA taken from PBMCs. This sample was shared with a second study, whose subject was T cells in Graves' hyperthyroidism and ophthalmopathy.

The sample here was peripheral blood mononuclear cells (PBMCs), taken at new diagnosis, from a patient treated with antithyroid drugs. The receptor set was obtained from a woman aged 25 to 39 with Graves disease.

In its sample, this clonotype was seen many times. This chain uses TRBV7-9 with TRBJ2-1; D remains ambiguous. This CDR3 contains 14 residues. Germline V gene data show CDR1 as SEHNR and CDR2 as FQNEAQ (reference sequence). The V and J ends lost 5 bases and 5 bases respectively, with 13 bases between them. The CDR3 spells CASSLLYRDNEQFF. The CDR3 nucleotides read TGTGCCAGCAGCCTTTTGTATAGGGACAATGAGCAGTTCTTC.

The chain recombines TRBV5-1 with TRBJ2-2; D is unresolved. From germline, CDR1 is SGHRS and CDR2 YFSETQ. V gave up 0 bases and J gave up 3 bases, with 6 bases separating them. The CDR3 is 14 residues long. CDR3 amino acids: CASSLDLDTGELFF. CDR3 sequence (DNA): TGCGCCAGCAGCTTGGACCTGGACACCGGGGAGCTGTTTTTT.

For this clonotype: A read error is possible here, since a much larger clone lies one base away. This chain joins TRBV11-2 and TRBJ2-5, with 10 bases fitting TRBD2. This CDR3 is built from 18 residues. Losses at the gene ends were 0 bases for V and 4 bases for J; bases not matched to a gene: 11. Germline CDR1 reads SGHAT; CDR2 reads FQNNGV. This chain's CDR3 is CASSLDFNLAGVGETQYF. The DNA for the CDR3 is TGTGCCAGCAGCTTAGATTTTAACCTAGCGGGAGTTGGAGAGACCCAGTACTTC.

This clonotype has a count of ten or more. The gene calls are TRBV28 and TRBJ1-5; 10 nucleotides agree with TRBD1. The CDR3 runs to 19 residues. CDR1 MDHEN and CDR2 SYDVKM come from the germline V gene. The ends lost 7 bases at V and 4 bases at J; junction bases unmatched: 19. CDR3 in amino acids: CASKFFIGTGDNPNQPQHF. The CDR3 bases are TGTGCCAGCAAGTTTTTTATCGGGACAGGGGACAACCCGAATCAGCCCCAGCATTTT.

The V gene is TRBV7-9, the J gene TRBJ2-7, with unresolved D. Germline CDR1 is SEHNR and CDR2 is FQNEAQ (reference sequence). The CDR3 has 16 amino acids. V lost 3 bases to trimming and J lost 0 bases, with 15 bases between them. Here the CDR3 DNA reads TGTGCCAGCAGCTTTGACGGAACATCTGACTCCTACGAGCAGTACTTC. This gives the protein CASSFDGTSDSYEQYF.

The V call is TRBV20-1, the J call TRBJ2-7; perhaps TRBD2 as D (5 bases). The CDR3 has 15 amino acids. V was cut by 4 bases and J by 0 bases, with 16 bases left in between. CDR1 DFQATT and CDR2 SNEGSKA come from the germline V gene (reference sequence). The CDR3 protein is CSATPLAAYSYEQYF. The CDR3 DNA sequence: TGCAGTGCTACTCCCCTAGCCGCATACTCCTACGAGCAGTACTTC.

This clonotype was seen only a few times. The chain recombines TRBV28 with TRBJ1-2; D remains ambiguous. Per the germline V gene, CDR1 is MDHEN and CDR2 is SYDVKM. The CDR3 is made up of 13 amino acids. V lost 8 bases and J lost 4, with 14 bases in between. CDR3 in amino acids: CASSIIDGYGYTF. CDR3 DNA sequence: TGTGCCAGCTCTATAATTGACGGCTATGGCTACACCTTC.

This clonotype was counted many times. The chain employs TRBV2 and TRBJ1-6, with 7 bases identical to TRBD1. Germline V gene sequence: CDR1 SNHLY, CDR2 FYNNEI. V shed 6 bases, J shed 7 bases, and the junction held 9 bases outside the gene matches. This CDR3 is built from 15 residues. The CDR3: CASREQGIGNSPLHF. For the CDR3, the DNA is TGTGCCAGCAGGGAACAGGGGATTGGCAATTCACCCCTCCACTTT. Full variable domain (missing parts from reference TRBV2 and TRBJ1-6): EPEVTQTPSHQVTQMGQEVILRCVPISNHLYFYWYRQILGQKVEFLVSFYNNEISEKSEIFDDQFSVERPDGSNFTLKIRSTKLEDSAMYFCASREQGIGNSPLHFGNGTRLTVT.

This chain connects TRBV28 to TRBJ2-7, with 9 bases matching TRBD2. Trimming removed 5 bases from V and 2 bases from J; junction bases left unmatched: 22. Germline V gene sequence: CDR1 MDHEN, CDR2 SYDVKM. This CDR3 spans 20 amino acids. The CDR3 nucleotides are TGTGCCAGCAGTCCAACAAACTTATTCGGGCTAGCGGGACGACCCTACGAGCAGTACTTC. It encodes CASSPTNLFGLAGRPYEQYF. The full variable domain, its missing parts supplied by reference TRBV28 and TRBJ2-7, is DVKVTQSSRYLVKRTGEKVFLECVQDMDHENMFWYRQDPGLGLRLIYFSYDVKMKEKGDIPEGYSVSREKKERFSLILESASTNQTSMYLCASSPTNLFGLAGRPYEQYFGPGTRLTVT.

The rearrangement uses TRBV24-1 and TRBJ2-1; 8 nucleotides align to TRBD1. This CDR3 region has 15 residues. Germline V gene lookup returns CDR1 KGHDR and CDR2 SFDVKD. After removal of 4 bases from V and 4 bases from J, the junction contained 5 bases not matched to a gene. The DNA of the CDR3 is TGTGCCACCAGTGACAGGGGGCGGCTATACAATGAGCAGTTCTTC. This translates into CATSDRGRLYNEQFF.

This clonotype was detected only a few times. V usage is TRBV14 and J usage is TRBJ2-5; D gene ambiguous. The germline V and J ends were trimmed by 1 base and 5 bases, with 17 bases remaining between them. The CDR3 sequence is 16 residues long. CDR1 SGHDN and CDR2 FVKESK come from the germline V gene. The CDR3 DNA reads as TGTGCCAGCAGCCAAGGGGTGGACCCCGGCATGGAGACCCAGTACTTC. As protein: CASSQGVDPGMETQYF.

This clonotype was detected many times. The gene calls are TRBV6-1 and TRBJ1-1; the D is unclear. Deletions cut 8 bases from V and 1 base from J, with 11 bases between. Per the germline V gene, CDR1 is MNHNS and CDR2 is SASEGT. The CDR3 is 13 residues long. The CDR3 is CASGNGENTEAFF. CDR3 nucleotide sequence: TGTGCCAGCGGGAACGGAGAGAACACTGAAGCTTTCTTT.

This clonotype was detected ten times or more. The chain carries TRBV7-2 and TRBJ1-5; the D gene is possibly TRBD1 (5 bases). The CDR3 spans 15 residues. Germline loops: CDR1 SGHTA, CDR2 FQGNSA. Trimming removed 1 base from V and 6 bases from J, with 13 bases in between. The CDR3: CASSLGGVYSQPQHF. The CDR3 DNA is TGTGCCAGCAGCTTAGGAGGGGTCTACAGTCAGCCCCAGCATTTT. Combining the CDR3 with reference TRBV7-2 and TRBJ1-5 gives the whole variable domain GAGVSQSPSNKVTEKGKDVELRCDPISGHTALYWYRQSLGQGLEFLIYFQGNSAPDKSGLPSDRFSAERTGGSVSTLTIQRTQQEDSAVYLCASSLGGVYSQPQHFGDGTRLSIL.

With respect to this clonotype: Because the CDR3's place on the DNA is in doubt, the DNA is left out and the CDR3 is given as listed by TCRdb. The rearrangement joins TRBV12-3 or TRBV12-4 to TRBJ1-6; the table's D gene call, TRBD1, was not cross checked with the DNA. The CDR3 has 13 residues if both end residues are counted. CDR3 in amino acids: CASSFGTGSPPHF.

The chain recombines TRBV9 with TRBJ1-6, with 8 bases aligning to TRBD1. Germline assignment: CDR1 SGDLS and CDR2 YYNGEE. CDR3 length: 16 amino acids. J lost 5 bases, V lost 0 bases, and 4 bases had no gene match. DNA for the CDR3: TGTGCCAGCAGCGTAGCTGGGGGACAGGATAATTCACCCCTCCACTTT. This translates into CASSVAGGQDNSPLHF. Based on the CDR3 plus reference TRBV9 and TRBJ1-6, the full variable domain is DSGVTQTPKHLITATGQRVTLRCSPRSGDLSVYWYQQSLDQGLQFLIQYYNGEERAKGNILERFSAQQFPDLHSELNLSSLELGDSALYFCASSVAGGQDNSPLHFGNGTRLTVT.

This clonotype was seen at least ten times. The genes are TRBV10-3 and TRBJ1-3, with no clear D. Trimming pared 5 bases from V and 4 bases from J, leaving 18 bases between. The germline gives CDR1 ENHRY, CDR2 SYGVKD. The CDR3 consists of 16 residues. Here the CDR3 reads CAISPREGARGNTIYF. The CDR3 DNA sequence: TGTGCCATCAGTCCCCGGGAGGGAGCGCGAGGAAACACCATATATTTT.

This clonotype was seen at least ten times. V gene TRBV7-2 combines with J gene TRBJ2-1; 8 nucleotides line up with TRBD1. This CDR3 region has 16 residues. V lost 5 bases and J lost 7; bases outside the gene matches: 13. The germline V gene has CDR1 SGHTA and CDR2 FQGNSA. DNA for the CDR3: TGTGCCAGCAGCCCACTCCTCAGGGGGCGGGGTAATGAGCAGTTCTTC. Translated, it gives CASSPLLRGRGNEQFF.

This chain uses TRBV6-1 with TRBJ2-2, with TRBD2 identical over 7 bases. The germline gives CDR1 MNHNS, CDR2 SASEGT. Germline trimming cut 7 bases from V and 5 bases from J; bases unmatched to any gene: 1. This CDR3 is built from 12 residues. The CDR3 protein is CASTGGTGELFF. In nucleotides, the CDR3 is TGTGCCAGCACGGGAGGAACCGGGGAGCTGTTTTTT.

This clonotype came up many times. The chain couples TRBV13 to TRBJ2-7, with D unclear. Trimming took 5 bases from V and 3 from J, leaving 17 bases between them. CDR3 length: 15 residues. Germline V lookup: CDR1 PRHDT, CDR2 FYEKMQ (reference sequence). The CDR3 region has the DNA TGTGCCAGCAGCCGAGATTGGGCGCCAAACTACGAGCAGTACTTC. This gives the protein CASSRDWAPNYEQYF.

The CDR3 DNA follows: TGTGCCAGCGGCAGCGGAAGATCACGCACAGATACGCAGTATTTT. It translates to CASGSGRSRTDTQYF. The chain has TRBV5-8 and TRBJ2-3; D is perhaps TRBD2 (5 bases). Germline loops: CDR1 SGHTS, CDR2 YDEGEE. The V gene lost 7 bases and the J gene lost 1 base, with 16 bases spanning the gap. This CDR3 comprises 15 residues.

This clonotype was detected only a few times. V gene TRBV7-3 combines with J gene TRBJ2-1, with 9 bases that match TRBD2. Germline V gene sequence: CDR1 SGHTA, CDR2 FQGTGA. This CDR3 is 15 amino acids long. V gave up 3 bases and J gave up 4 bases; unmatched junction bases: 4. CDR3 coding DNA: TGTGCCAGCAGCTTTAGCGGGGGAGGTTACAATGAGCAGTTCTTC. It specifies CASSFSGGGYNEQFF.

This clonotype was observed many times. V usage is TRBV20-1 and J usage is TRBJ2-7, with 7 positions matching TRBD2. Unmatched junction bases numbered 8, after V lost 3 bases and J lost 6 bases. The CDR3 sequence is 13 residues long. CDR1 is DFQATT and CDR2 is SNEGSKA in the germline V gene (reference sequence). This chain's CDR3 is CSASGLGFSEQYF. The CDR3 nucleotides are TGCAGTGCTAGCGGACTAGGCTTCTCCGAGCAGTACTTC.